The sequence of this TCR beta chain was determined in a study of blood T cell repertoires in COVID-19. The wider study: PBMCs, B-cell-depleted T cells, or T cells were the source of the cDNA or gDNA that made up the material.

TCRdb's copy holds only in-frame clones and misses some; the assay was immunoSEQ multiplex PCR. This table holds approximately 250,000 clones, around 90% found once. Study members were between roughly 18 and 100 years old and lived in 24 US regions. Participant reports of clinical history set cohort assignment. Trimming cost V 0 bases and J 6 bases, with 17 bases left between them. CDR1 and CDR2 from the germline V gene are GTSNPN and SVGIG (reference sequence). The CDR3 totals 15 residues. The gene calls are TRBV30 and TRBJ1-2, with D possibly TRBD1 on 5 matching bases. Sequenced material: PBMCs or T cells enriched from blood (not recorded which). The receptor was isolated from a man in his forties or fifties who had been exposed to COVID-19. The CDR3 protein is CAWSVRGTWFDGYTF. As DNA, the CDR3 is TGTGCCTGGAGTGTACGGGGGACGTGGTTCGATGGCTACACCTTC.